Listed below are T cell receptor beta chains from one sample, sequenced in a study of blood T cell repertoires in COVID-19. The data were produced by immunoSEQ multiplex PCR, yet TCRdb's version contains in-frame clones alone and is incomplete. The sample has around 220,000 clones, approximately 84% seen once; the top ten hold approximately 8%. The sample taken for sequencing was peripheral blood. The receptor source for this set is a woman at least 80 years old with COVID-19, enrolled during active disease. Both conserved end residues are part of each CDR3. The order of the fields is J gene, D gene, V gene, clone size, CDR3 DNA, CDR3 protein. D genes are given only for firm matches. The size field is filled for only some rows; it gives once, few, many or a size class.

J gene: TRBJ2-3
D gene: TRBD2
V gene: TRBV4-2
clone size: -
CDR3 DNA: TGTGCCAGCAGCCAAGGAGTATTAGCGGGAGGCGCAGATACGCAGTATTTT
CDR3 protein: CASSQGVLAGGADTQYF

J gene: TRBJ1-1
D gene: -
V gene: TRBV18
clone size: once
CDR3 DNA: TGTGCCAGCTCACCTAGCAGGGGAAACACTGAAGCTTTCTTT
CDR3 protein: CASSPSRGNTEAFF

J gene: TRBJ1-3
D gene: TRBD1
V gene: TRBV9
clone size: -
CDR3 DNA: TGTGCCAGCAGCGTAGCCGGGACAGGGGCATTACATGGGAACACCATATATTTT
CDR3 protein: CASSVAGTGALHGNTIYF

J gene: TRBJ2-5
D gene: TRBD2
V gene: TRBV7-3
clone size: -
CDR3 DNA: TGTGCCAGCAGCCGGGGGGGCCAAGAGACCCAGTACTTC
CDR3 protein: CASSRGGQETQYF

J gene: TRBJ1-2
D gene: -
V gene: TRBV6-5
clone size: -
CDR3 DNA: TGTGCCAGCAGGTCGACAGGCTCTGACACCTTC
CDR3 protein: CASRSTGSDTF

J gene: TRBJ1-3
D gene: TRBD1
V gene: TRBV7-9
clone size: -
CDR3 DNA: TGTGCCAGCGTCGGGACAGCTGGAAACACCATATATTTT
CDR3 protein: CASVGTAGNTIYF

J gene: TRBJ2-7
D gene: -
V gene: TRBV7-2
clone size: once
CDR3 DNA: TGTGCCAGCAGCTTAAACCCTGGGAGTTCCGAGCAGTACTTC
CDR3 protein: CASSLNPGSSEQYF

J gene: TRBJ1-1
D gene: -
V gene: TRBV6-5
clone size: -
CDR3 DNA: TGTGCCAGCAGTTGCGCTGCAGGAGAAGCTTTCTTT
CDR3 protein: CASSCAAGEAFF

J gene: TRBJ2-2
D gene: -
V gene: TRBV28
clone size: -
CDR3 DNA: TGTGCCAGCAGCCCAGGCTCCGGGGAGCTGTTTTTT
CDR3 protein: CASSPGSGELFF

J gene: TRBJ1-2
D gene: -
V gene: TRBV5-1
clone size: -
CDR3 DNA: TGCGCCAGCAGCCCCATAGGGGCGGTTAGCTATGGCTACACCTTC
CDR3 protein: CASSPIGAVSYGYTF

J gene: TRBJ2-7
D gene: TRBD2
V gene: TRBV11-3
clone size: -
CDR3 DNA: TGTGCCAGCAGCGCTGGCCCCCCAAATAGCGGGGGGCCCTACGAGCAGTACTTC
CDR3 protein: CASSAGPPNSGGPYEQYF

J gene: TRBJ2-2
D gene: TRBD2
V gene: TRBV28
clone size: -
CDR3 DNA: TGTGCCAGCACCACGGGGGGGGCAGGGGTTACAGGCGGGGAGCTGTTTTTT
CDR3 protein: CASTTGGAGVTGGELFF

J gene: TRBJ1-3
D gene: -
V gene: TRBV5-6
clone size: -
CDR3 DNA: TGTGCCAGCAGCTTAAGCGCAGGGGCCAGAAACACCATATATTTT
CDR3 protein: CASSLSAGARNTIYF

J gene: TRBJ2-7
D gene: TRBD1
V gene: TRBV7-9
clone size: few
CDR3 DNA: TGTGCCAGCAGCCTAACAGGGGCCGCCCGAGGGGAGCAGTACTTC
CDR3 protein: CASSLTGAARGEQYF

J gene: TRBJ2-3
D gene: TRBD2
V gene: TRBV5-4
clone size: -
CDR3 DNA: TGTGCCAGCAGCCGCGGACTAGCGAGCCCAGATACGCAGTATTTT
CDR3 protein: CASSRGLASPDTQYF

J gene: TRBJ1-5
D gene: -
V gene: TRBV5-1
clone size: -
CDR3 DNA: TGCGCCGGAACGGGGGGAGGTCCCCAGCCCCAGCATTTT
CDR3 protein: CAGTGGGPQPQHF

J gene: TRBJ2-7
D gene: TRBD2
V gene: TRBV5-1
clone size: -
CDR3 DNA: TGCGCCAGCAGCCCCGGGACTAGCGGCCCCTACGAGCAGTACTTC
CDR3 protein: CASSPGTSGPYEQYF

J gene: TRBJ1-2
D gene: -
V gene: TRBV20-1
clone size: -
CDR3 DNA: TGCAGTGCTCGCACAGGGTTTGGCTACACCTTC
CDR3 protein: CSARTGFGYTF

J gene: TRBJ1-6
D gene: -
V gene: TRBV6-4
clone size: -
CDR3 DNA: TGTGCCAGCAGTGACACCTACGGCGGGAATTCACCCCTCCACTTT
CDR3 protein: CASSDTYGGNSPLHF

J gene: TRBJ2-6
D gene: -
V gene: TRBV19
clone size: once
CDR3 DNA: TGTGCCAGTAGTCTGGGCAGGGGAACTGGGGCCAACGTCCTGACTTTC
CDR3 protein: CASSLGRGTGANVLTF

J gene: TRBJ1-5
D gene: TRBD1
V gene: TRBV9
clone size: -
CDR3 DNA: TGTGCCAGCAGCGTAGATACAGGGGGGAATCAGCCCCAGCATTTT
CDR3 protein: CASSVDTGGNQPQHF